The TCR beta chain described here comes from a study of shared clonotypes between healthy human individuals. The authors loaded around 200 ng DNA, about 30,000 T cell genomes, into sorted-subset replicate PCRs. Here immunoSEQ multiplex PCR was the method, and the copy in TCRdb shows in-frame clones only, minus some. There are roughly 2.2 million clones in the sample; 85% to 95% occur only once, and around 0.4% lies in the top ten. The V end lost 5 bases, the J end lost 2 bases, and 9 bases lay between the germline ends. The CDR3 loop spans 13 amino acids. Germline CDR1 reads SGHAT; CDR2 reads FQDESV (reference sequence). Regarding this clone: Antigen specificity is unknown.

Study results and limitations: Naive subsets typically showed greater estimated richness than memory subsets.

The sequence derives from a man between 18 and 29 years old in good health. Some clones in this sample may be carry-over from other donors' samples. What was sequenced was naive CD4+ T cells from PBMCs. Sample subset: CD45RA+ positively selected. The V and J genes are TRBV11-1 and TRBJ1-2; the D gene is possibly TRBD1 (5 bases). The CDR3 DNA sequence: TGTGCCAGCAGCCCCGACAGCAACTATGGCTACACCTTC. Translation: CASSPDSNYGYTF.